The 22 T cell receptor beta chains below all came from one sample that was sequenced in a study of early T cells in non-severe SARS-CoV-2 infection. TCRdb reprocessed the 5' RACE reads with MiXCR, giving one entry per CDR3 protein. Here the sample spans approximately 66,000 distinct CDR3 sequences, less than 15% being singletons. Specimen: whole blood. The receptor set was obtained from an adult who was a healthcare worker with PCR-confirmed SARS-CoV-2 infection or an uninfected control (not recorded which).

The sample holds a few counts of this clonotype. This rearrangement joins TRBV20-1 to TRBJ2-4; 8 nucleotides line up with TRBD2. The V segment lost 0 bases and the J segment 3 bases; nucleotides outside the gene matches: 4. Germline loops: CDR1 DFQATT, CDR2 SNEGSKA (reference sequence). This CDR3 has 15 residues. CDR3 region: CSARDPGGSKNIQYF. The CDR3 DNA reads TGCAGTGCTAGAGACCCGGGAGGGAGCAAAAACATTCAGTACTTC.

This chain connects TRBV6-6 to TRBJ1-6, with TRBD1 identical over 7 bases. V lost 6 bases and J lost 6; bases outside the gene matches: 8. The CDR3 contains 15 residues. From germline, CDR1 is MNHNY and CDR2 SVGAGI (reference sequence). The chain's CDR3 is CASSQETGVNSPLHF. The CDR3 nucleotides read TGTGCCAGCAGCCAGGAAACAGGGGTTAATTCACCCCTCCACTTT.

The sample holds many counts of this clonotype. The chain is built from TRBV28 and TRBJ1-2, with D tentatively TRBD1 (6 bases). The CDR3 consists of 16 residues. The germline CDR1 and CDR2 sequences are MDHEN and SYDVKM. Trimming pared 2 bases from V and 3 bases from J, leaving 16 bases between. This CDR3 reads CASSLGTPPIDYGYTF. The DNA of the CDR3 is TGTGCCAGCAGTTTAGGGACACCTCCCATAGACTATGGCTACACCTTC.

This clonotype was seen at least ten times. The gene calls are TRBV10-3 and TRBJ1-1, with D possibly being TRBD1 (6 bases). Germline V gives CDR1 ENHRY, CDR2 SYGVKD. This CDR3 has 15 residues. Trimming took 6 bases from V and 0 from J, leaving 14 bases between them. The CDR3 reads CAISRQANMNTEAFF. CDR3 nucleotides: TGTGCCATCAGCCGACAGGCGAACATGAACACTGAAGCTTTCTTT.

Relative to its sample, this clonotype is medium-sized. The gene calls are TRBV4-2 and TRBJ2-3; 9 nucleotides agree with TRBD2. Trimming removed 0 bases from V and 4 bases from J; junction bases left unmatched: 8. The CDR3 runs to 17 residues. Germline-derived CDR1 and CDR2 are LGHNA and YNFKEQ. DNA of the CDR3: TGTGCCAGCAGCCAAGATCGGGCGGGGGGGCCGTCAGATACGCAGTATTTT. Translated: CASSQDRAGGPSDTQYF.

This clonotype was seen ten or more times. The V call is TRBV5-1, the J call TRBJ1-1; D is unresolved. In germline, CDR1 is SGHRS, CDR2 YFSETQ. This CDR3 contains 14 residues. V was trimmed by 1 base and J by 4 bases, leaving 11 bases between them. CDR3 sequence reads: CASSLSQLRTEAFF. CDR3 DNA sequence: TGCGCCAGCAGCTTGAGTCAGCTGCGCACTGAAGCTTTCTTT.

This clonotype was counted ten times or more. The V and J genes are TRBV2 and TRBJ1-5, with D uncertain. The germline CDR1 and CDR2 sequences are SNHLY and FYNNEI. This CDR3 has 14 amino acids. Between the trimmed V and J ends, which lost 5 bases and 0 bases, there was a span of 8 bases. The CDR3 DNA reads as TGTGCCAGCAGTTTTGTCCCTAGCAATCAGCCCCAGCATTTT. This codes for CASSFVPSNQPQHF.

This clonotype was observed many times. CDR3: CASSSRDRDVYEQYF. The DNA for the CDR3 is TGTGCCAGCAGTTCCCGGGACAGGGATGTTTACGAGCAGTACTTC. This chain links TRBV6-5 with TRBJ2-7, with 9 bases fitting TRBD1. Germline V lookup: CDR1 MNHEY, CDR2 SVGAGI. J lost 4 bases, V lost 4 bases, and 8 bases had no gene match. The CDR3 sequence is 15 residues long.

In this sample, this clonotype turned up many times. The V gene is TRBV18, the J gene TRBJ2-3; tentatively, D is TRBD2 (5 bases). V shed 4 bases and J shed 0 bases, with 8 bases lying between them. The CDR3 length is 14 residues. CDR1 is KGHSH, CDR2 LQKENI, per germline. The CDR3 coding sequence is TGTGCCAGCTCACAATCGGGAAGCACAGATACGCAGTATTTT. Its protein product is CASSQSGSTDTQYF.

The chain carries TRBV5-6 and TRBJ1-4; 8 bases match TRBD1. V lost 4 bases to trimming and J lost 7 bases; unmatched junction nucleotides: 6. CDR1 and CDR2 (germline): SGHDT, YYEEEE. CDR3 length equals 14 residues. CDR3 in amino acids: CASSPRGPSEKLFF. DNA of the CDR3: TGTGCCAGCAGCCCCAGGGGGCCGAGTGAAAAACTGTTTTTT. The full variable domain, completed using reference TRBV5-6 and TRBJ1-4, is DAGVTQSPTHLIKTRGQQVTLRCSPKSGHDTVSWYQQALGQGPQFIFQYYEEEERQRGNFPDRFSGHQFPNYSSELNVNALLLGDSALYLCASSPRGPSEKLFFGSGTQLSVL.

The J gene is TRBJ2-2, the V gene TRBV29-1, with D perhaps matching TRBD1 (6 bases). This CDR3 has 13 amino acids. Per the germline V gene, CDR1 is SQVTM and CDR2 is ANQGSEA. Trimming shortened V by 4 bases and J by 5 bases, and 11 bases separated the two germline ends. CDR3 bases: TGCAGCGTTGTAACAGGGTGGACCGGGGAGCTGTTTTTT. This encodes CSVVTGWTGELFF.

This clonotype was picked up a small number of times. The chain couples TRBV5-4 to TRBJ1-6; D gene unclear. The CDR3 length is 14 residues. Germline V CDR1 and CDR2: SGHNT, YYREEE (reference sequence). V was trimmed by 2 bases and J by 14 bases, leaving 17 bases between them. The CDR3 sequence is CASSLGQSRGSLHF. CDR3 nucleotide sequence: TGTGCCAGCAGCTTAGGTCAATCCCGAGGGTCCCTCCACTTT.

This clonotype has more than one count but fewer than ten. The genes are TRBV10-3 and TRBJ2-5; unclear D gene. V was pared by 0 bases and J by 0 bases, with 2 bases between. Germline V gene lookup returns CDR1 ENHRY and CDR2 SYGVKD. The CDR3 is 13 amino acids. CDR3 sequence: CAISESYQETQYF. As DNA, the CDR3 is TGTGCCATCAGTGAGTCGTACCAAGAGACCCAGTACTTC.

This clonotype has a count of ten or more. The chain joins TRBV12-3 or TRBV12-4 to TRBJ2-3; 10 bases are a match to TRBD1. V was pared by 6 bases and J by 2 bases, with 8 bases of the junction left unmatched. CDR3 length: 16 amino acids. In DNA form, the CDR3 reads TGTGCCAGCAGGGAGGGACAGGGGTTTCTCACAGATACGCAGTATTTT. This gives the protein CASREGQGFLTDTQYF.

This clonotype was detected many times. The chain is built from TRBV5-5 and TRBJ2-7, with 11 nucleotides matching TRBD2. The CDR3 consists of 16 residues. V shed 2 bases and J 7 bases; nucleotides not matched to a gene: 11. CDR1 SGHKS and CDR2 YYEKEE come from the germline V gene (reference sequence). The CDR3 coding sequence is TGTGCCAGCAGCTTAAGAGGGGGACTAGCGGCGGTGGAGCAGTACTTC. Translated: CASSLRGGLAAVEQYF.

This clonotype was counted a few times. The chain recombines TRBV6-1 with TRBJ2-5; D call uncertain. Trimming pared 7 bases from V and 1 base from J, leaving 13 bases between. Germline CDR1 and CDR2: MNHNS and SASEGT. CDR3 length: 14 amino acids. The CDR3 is CASILSRAQETQYF. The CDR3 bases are TGTGCCAGCATCCTCTCCCGGGCCCAAGAGACCCAGTACTTC.

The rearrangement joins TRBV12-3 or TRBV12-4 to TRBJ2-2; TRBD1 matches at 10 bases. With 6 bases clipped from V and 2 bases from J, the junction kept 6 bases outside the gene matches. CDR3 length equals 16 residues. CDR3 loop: CASSLRTGGNTGELFF. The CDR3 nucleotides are TGTGCCAGCAGCCTACGGACAGGGGGAAACACCGGGGAGCTGTTTTTT.

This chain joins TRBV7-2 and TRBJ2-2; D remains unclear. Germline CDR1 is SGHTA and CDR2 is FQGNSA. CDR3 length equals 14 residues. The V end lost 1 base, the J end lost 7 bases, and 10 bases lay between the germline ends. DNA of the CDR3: TGTGCCAGCAGCTTAGTGGGCAGCATCGGGGAGCTGTTTTTT. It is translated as CASSLVGSIGELFF.

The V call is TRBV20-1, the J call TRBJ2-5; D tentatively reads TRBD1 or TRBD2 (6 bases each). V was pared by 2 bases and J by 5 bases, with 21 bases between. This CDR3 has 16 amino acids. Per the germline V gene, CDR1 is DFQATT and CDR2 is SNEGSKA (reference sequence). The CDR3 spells CSARRLPLGGGETQYF. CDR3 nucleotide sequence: TGCAGTGCTAGACGCCTCCCACTAGGAGGGGGGGAGACCCAGTACTTC.

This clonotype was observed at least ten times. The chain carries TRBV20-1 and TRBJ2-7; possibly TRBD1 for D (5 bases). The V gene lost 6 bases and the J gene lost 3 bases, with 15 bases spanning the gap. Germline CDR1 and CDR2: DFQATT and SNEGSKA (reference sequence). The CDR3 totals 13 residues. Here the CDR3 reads CSAKKGYLYEQYF. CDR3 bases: TGCAGTGCAAAAAAGGGGTACCTCTACGAGCAGTACTTC.

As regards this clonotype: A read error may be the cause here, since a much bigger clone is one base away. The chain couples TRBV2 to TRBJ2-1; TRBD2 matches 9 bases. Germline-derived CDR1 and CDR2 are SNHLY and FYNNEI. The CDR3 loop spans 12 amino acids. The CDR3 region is CASRLIAGEQSF. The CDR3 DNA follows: TGTGCCAGCAGATTAATAGCGGGGGAGCAGTCCTTC. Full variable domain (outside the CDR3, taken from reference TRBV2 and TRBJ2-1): EPEVTQTPSHQVTQMGQEVILRCVPISNHLYFYWYRQILGQKVEFLVSFYNNEISEKSEIFDDQFSVERPDGSNFTLKIRSTKLEDSAMYFCASRLIAGEQSFGPGTRLTVL.

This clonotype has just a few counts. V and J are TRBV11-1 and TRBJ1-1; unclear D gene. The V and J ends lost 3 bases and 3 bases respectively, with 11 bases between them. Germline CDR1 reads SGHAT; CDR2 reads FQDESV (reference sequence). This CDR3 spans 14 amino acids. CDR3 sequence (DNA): TGTGCCAGCAGCTTCCTCGGCCGCGACACTGAAGCTTTCTTT. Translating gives CASSFLGRDTEAFF. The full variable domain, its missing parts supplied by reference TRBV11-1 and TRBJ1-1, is EAEVAQSPRYKITEKSQAVAFWCDPISGHATLYWYRQILGQGPELLVQFQDESVVDDSQLPKDRFSAERLKGVDSTLKIQPAELGDSAMYLCASSFLGRDTEAFFGQGTRLTVV.